This T cell receptor (beta chain) was found in a study of shared clonotypes between healthy human individuals. About the research overall: Per donor, CD8 memory used one plate, CD8 naive used two, CD4 memory used three and CD4 naive used three.

Sequencing was performed with immunoSEQ multiplex PCR; in TCRdb, only in-frame clones are kept and a portion is missing. The table includes hundreds of thousands of clones, approximately 79% detected once. Healthy HIV-negative adults without recent acute infections or vaccinations served as donors. This CDR3 has 15 amino acids. With 5 bases removed from V and 4 bases from J, the gap between germline ends came to 15 bases. Germline loops: CDR1 SGHTA, CDR2 FQGNSA. This chain links TRBV7-2 with TRBJ2-1, with D possibly matching TRBD1 (5 bases). The specimen sequenced was memory CD4+ T cells sorted from blood. Subset noted: CD45RA-negative fraction. The clonotype originates from a woman aged 25 to 39 in good health. The CDR3 nucleotides are TGTGCCAGCAGCCCACTTATGACAGCATACAATGAGCAGTTCTTC. Translating gives CASSPLMTAYNEQFF.